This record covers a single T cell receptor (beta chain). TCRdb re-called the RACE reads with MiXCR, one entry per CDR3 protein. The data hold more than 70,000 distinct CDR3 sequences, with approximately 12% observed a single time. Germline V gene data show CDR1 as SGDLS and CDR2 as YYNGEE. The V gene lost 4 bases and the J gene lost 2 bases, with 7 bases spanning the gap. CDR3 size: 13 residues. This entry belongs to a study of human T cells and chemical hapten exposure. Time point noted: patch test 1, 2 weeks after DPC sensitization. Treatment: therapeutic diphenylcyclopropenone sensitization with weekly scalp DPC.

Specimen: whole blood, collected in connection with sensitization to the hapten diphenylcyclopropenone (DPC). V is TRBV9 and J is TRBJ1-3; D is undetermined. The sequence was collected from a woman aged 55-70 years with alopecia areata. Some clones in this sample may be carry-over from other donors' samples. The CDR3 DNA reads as TGTGCCAGCAGCCTCTCCGCTGGAAACACCATATATTTT. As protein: CASSLSAGNTIYF.